This T cell receptor beta chain was identified in a study of naive and memory T cell subsets. Study-level findings and limits: Clonotypes here are unpaired alpha or beta chain sequences. Especially in CD8 cells, naive repertoires contained a few larger clonotypes, possibly CD45RA-re-expressing memory cells.

The germline CDR1 and CDR2 sequences are MNHEY and SMNVEV (reference sequence). CDR3 length: 14 residues. Trimming left V 0 bases short and J 7 bases short, with 10 bases between. After CD4 positive bead selection, the CD4-negative fraction gave CD8 T cells. Cells stained for CD3, CD4, CD8, CD45RA, CD27 and viability were sorted into four CD45RA/CD27 subsets. Points on this clonotype: Antigen unknown.

Two oligonucleotides, mixed equimolar, formed the beta constant-region primer covering TRBC1 and TRBC2. Ligated cDNA was amplified by four rounds of PCR with nested alpha and beta constant-region primers and SP2. MiXCR was run by TCRdb on the UMI-ligation and nested PCR reads, yielding one entry per CDR3 protein. Found here are approximately 150,000 distinct CDR3 sequences, under 25% of them singletons; the top ten hold about 0.57%. This TCR derives from a human donor in good health. Material for sequencing was naive CD8+ T cells from blood. This sequence joins TRBV27 and TRBJ2-1; D might be TRBD2 (6 bases). CDR3 region: CASSLSPGGNEQFF. The DNA for the CDR3 is TGTGCCAGCAGTTTATCCCCCGGAGGGAATGAGCAGTTCTTC.